The 14 T cell receptor beta chains below come from one sample, sequenced in a study of cytomegalovirus exposure and HLA in healthy donors. Vbeta (60) and Jbeta (13) primers were used in the PCR. Produced via immunoSEQ multiplex PCR; TCRdb's table is partial and in-frame only. The sample includes approximately 95,000 clones, under 85% of them seen just once. Sequences were obtained from PBMCs. The source of these receptors is a man younger than 30 in good health and CMV-seropositive.

The rearrangement links TRBV5-1 to TRBJ2-7; 10 nucleotides line up with TRBD1. With V trimmed by 3 bases and J by 5 bases, 2 bases remained unmatched. CDR3 length equals 13 residues. Germline CDR1 and CDR2: SGHRS and YFSETQ. The CDR3 DNA follows: TGCGCCAGCAGCTGGGGACAGGGGAACGAGCAGTACTTC. This gives the protein CASSWGQGNEQYF.

The chain couples TRBV7-6 to TRBJ2-7, with 9 bases fitting TRBD2. The CDR3 runs 13 residues. In germline, CDR1 is SGHVS, CDR2 FNYEAQ. The J segment lost 2 bases and the V segment lost 8 bases, leaving 4 bases of the junction unmatched. CDR3 DNA sequence: TGTGCCAGCTCTTTAGCGGGGGCCTACGAGCAGTACTTC. It encodes CASSLAGAYEQYF.

The genes are TRBV5-6 and TRBJ1-2; possible D gene TRBD1, 6 bases. V lost 1 base and J 0 bases, leaving 13 bases between the germline ends. Germline V lookup: CDR1 SGHDT, CDR2 YYEEEE. The CDR3 has 16 residues. The CDR3 region has the DNA TGTGCCAGCAGCTTGTCGCTCACAGGGTCTAACTATGGCTACACCTTC. Translating gives CASSLSLTGSNYGYTF.

Details on this clone: Different DNA sequences within this sample yield the same CDR3. This chain links TRBV6-4 with TRBJ2-3; TRBD2 matches at 9 bases. The J segment lost 1 base and the V segment lost 0 bases, leaving 2 bases of the junction unmatched. CDR3 length: 16 residues. Germline lookup yields CDR1 MRHNA and CDR2 SNTAGT. DNA of the CDR3: TGTGCCAGCAGTGACTCAGCTAGCGGGGGCACAGATACGCAGTATTTT. Translation: CASSDSASGGTDTQYF.

The chain recombines TRBV7-9 with TRBJ2-2, with TRBD2 as a possible D gene (6 bases). This CDR3 has 15 residues. Trimming took off 5 bases at V and 11 bases at J, with 21 bases between the two ends. The V gene's germline CDR1 is SEHNR and CDR2 FQNEAQ (reference sequence). The CDR3 sequence: CASSLTQIGTVELFF. The DNA for the CDR3 is TGTGCCAGCAGCCTCACCCAAATCGGGACTGTCGAGCTGTTTTTT.

The chain joins TRBV19 to TRBJ1-1; D gene uncertain. The CDR3 extends over 14 amino acids. Germline-derived CDR1 and CDR2 are LNHDA and SQIVND (reference sequence). The germline V and J ends were trimmed by 7 bases and 4 bases, with 16 bases remaining between them. CDR3 DNA sequence: TGTGCCAGTATCTCAGAGGGATTGGCCACTGAAGCTTTCTTT. This gives the protein CASISEGLATEAFF. The full variable domain, its missing parts supplied by reference TRBV19 and TRBJ1-1, is DGGITQSPKYLFRKEGQNVTLSCEQNLNHDAMYWYRQDPGQGLRLIYYSQIVNDFQKGDIAEGYSVSREKKESFPLTVTSAQKNPTAFYLCASISEGLATEAFFGQGTRLTVV.

The chain recombines TRBV4-2 with TRBJ2-1; TRBD2 matches 13 bases. With V trimmed by 1 base and J by 6 bases, 0 bases remained unmatched. The germline V gene encodes CDR1 LGHNA and CDR2 YNFKEQ. The CDR3 length is 15 residues. CDR3 residues: CASSQGLAGGNEQFF. Written as DNA, the CDR3 is TGTGCCAGCAGCCAAGGACTAGCGGGGGGCAATGAGCAGTTCTTC.

The chain recombines TRBV19 with TRBJ1-5; TRBD1 is a possible D gene (5 bases). Trimming cost V 2 bases and J 5 bases, with 13 bases left between them. The CDR3 spans 15 residues. The germline gives CDR1 LNHDA, CDR2 SQIVND (reference sequence). This CDR3 reads CASSISAGLYQPQHF. The CDR3 bases are TGTGCCAGTAGTATATCGGCGGGGCTATATCAGCCCCAGCATTTT. The full variable domain, its missing parts supplied by reference TRBV19 and TRBJ1-5, is DGGITQSPKYLFRKEGQNVTLSCEQNLNHDAMYWYRQDPGQGLRLIYYSQIVNDFQKGDIAEGYSVSREKKESFPLTVTSAQKNPTAFYLCASSISAGLYQPQHFGDGTRLSIL.

The V gene is TRBV4-1, the J gene TRBJ2-1; TRBD1 matches at 8 bases. Trimming removed 4 bases from V and 7 bases from J; junction bases left unmatched: 6. CDR1 MGHRA and CDR2 YSYEKL come from the germline V gene. The CDR3 spans 14 residues. The CDR3 sequence: CASSPDRDLNEQFF. CDR3 in DNA: TGCGCCAGCAGCCCGGACAGGGATTTGAATGAGCAGTTCTTC.

The chain uses TRBV6-6 and TRBJ1-3, with D possibly matching TRBD1 (5 bases). CDR1 MNHNY and CDR2 SVGAGI come from the germline V gene (reference sequence). V lost 0 bases and J 4 bases, leaving 10 bases between the germline ends. This CDR3 is 15 amino acids long. The CDR3 coding sequence is TGTGCCAGCAGTTACTCGACAGAAAGCGGAAACACCATATATTTT. Its translation is CASSYSTESGNTIYF.

Regarding this clone: One end of the junction varies from germline; a read error may be responsible. The rearrangement links TRBV5-6 to TRBJ1-4, with 7 bases lining up with TRBD1. Germline CDR1 reads SGHDT; CDR2 reads YYEEEE. The CDR3 covers 15 residues. CDR3 region: CASGFSTGTREKLFF. DNA for the CDR3: TGTGCCAGCGGCTTCTCGACAGGGACTCGGGAAAAACTGTTTTTT.

The J gene is TRBJ2-7, the V gene TRBV6-4; weak D call: TRBD2 (5 bases). The V gene's germline CDR1 is MRHNA and CDR2 SNTAGT. With 5 bases removed from V and 0 bases from J, the gap between germline ends came to 17 bases. The CDR3 sequence is 16 residues long. CDR3 DNA: TGTGCCAGCAGTTGGGTCGAGCGGACCAGCTCCTACGAGCAGTACTTC. Protein product: CASSWVERTSSYEQYF.

The V gene is TRBV2, the J gene TRBJ2-7; 7 positions agree with TRBD2. V lost 6 bases, J lost 1 base, and 12 bases stayed unmatched. Looked up from germline, CDR1 is SNHLY and CDR2 is FYNNEI. The CDR3 sequence is 16 residues long. CDR3 sequence: CASRGVVGLRSYEQYF. The CDR3, as DNA: TGTGCCAGCAGGGGAGTTGTGGGACTACGTTCCTACGAGCAGTACTTC.

This clone was counted between two and nine times. The CDR3 DNA follows: TGTGCCAGCAGTCAGACAGACTACAATGAGCAGTTCTTC. It codes for CASSQTDYNEQFF. V and J are TRBV27 and TRBJ2-1; maybe TRBD1 (5 bases). V was shortened by 5 bases and J by 3 bases, with 8 bases between the two germline ends. Germline CDR1 and CDR2: MNHEY and SMNVEV (reference sequence). The CDR3 spans 13 residues.